These 19 T cell receptor beta chains were all obtained from the same sample, sequenced in a study of human T cells and chemical hapten exposure. Time point denoted: pre-sensitization, week 0. Stated treatment: therapeutic diphenylcyclopropenone sensitization with weekly scalp DPC. TCRdb re-analysed the RACE reads in MiXCR, keeping a single row per CDR3 protein. The sample includes about 380,000 distinct CDR3 sequences, roughly 4.6% of them seen just once. The sample was whole blood, taken in connection with sensitization to the hapten diphenylcyclopropenone (DPC). All receptors derive from a woman between 50 and 59 years old with alopecia areata. Some clones in this sample may be carry-over from other donors' samples.

This clonotype was observed at least ten times. This sequence joins TRBV28 and TRBJ2-1; possibly TRBD2 for D (5 bases). Germline-derived CDR1 and CDR2 are MDHEN and SYDVKM. The V end was cut by 7 bases, the J end by 0 bases, with 19 bases between. The CDR3 covers 17 residues. This chain's CDR3 is CASTNLERVFSYNEQFF. The CDR3 coding sequence is TGTGCCAGCACAAATCTCGAGAGGGTTTTCTCCTACAATGAGCAGTTCTTC.

This clonotype was detected ten times or more. V and J are TRBV29-1 and TRBJ1-2; 8 bases agree with TRBD1. V shed 2 bases and J 8 bases; nucleotides not matched to a gene: 7. The CDR3 is made up of 13 amino acids. Germline V gene lookup returns CDR1 SQVTM and CDR2 ANQGSEA. Here the CDR3 reads CSVESGGAKGYTF. CDR3 DNA: TGCAGCGTTGAATCAGGGGGCGCGAAGGGCTACACCTTC.

This clonotype appeared many times. This rearrangement joins TRBV3-1 to TRBJ2-3; D remains ambiguous. This CDR3 contains 14 residues. V was shortened by 0 bases and J by 4 bases, with 8 bases between the two germline ends. Germline loops: CDR1 LGHDT, CDR2 YNNKEL (reference sequence). In nucleotides, the CDR3 is TGTGCCAGCAGCCAAGATGTAGGGCCAGATACGCAGTATTTT. Translated, it gives CASSQDVGPDTQYF.

CDR3 in amino acids: CASAIGSSYNEQFF. In DNA form, the CDR3 reads TGTGCCAGCGCCATCGGGAGCTCCTACAATGAGCAGTTCTTC. The chain joins TRBV6-5 to TRBJ2-1; D might be TRBD2 (6 bases). The CDR3 spans 14 residues. V lost 8 bases and J lost 0, with 11 bases in between. CDR1 is MNHEY and CDR2 is SVGAGI in the germline V gene.

This clonotype was observed a few times. CDR3 DNA: TGTGCCAGCAGCCAAGGGACTACCCCAGTGGAGCAGTACTTC. It yields the protein CASSQGTTPVEQYF. The V gene is TRBV3-1, the J gene TRBJ2-7, with a tentative D call TRBD2 (6 bases). V was clipped by 1 base and J by 7 bases, with 14 bases between them. The CDR3 runs to 14 residues. Germline lookup yields CDR1 LGHDT and CDR2 YNNKEL (reference sequence).

This clonotype showed up just a few times. The chain links TRBV11-2 to TRBJ2-3; 12 bases are shared with TRBD2. Trimming at V came to 5 bases and at J to 3 bases, leaving 9 bases not matched to a gene. CDR3 length: 17 amino acids. Germline-derived CDR1 and CDR2 are SGHAT and FQNNGV. The chain's CDR3 is CASSPSASGRVTDTQYF. The DNA for the CDR3 is TGTGCCAGCAGCCCTTCAGCTAGCGGGAGGGTTACAGATACGCAGTATTTT.

This clonotype was detected ten times or more. The chain carries TRBV29-1 and TRBJ1-1; 7 nucleotides align to TRBD1. The CDR3 spans 13 residues. Germline V gene lookup returns CDR1 SQVTM and CDR2 ANQGSEA. The J segment lost 4 bases and the V segment lost 5 bases, leaving 7 bases of the junction unmatched. The CDR3 DNA reads as TGCAGCGTTCAACAGCAGGGGGTCACTGAAGCTTTCTTT. It translates to CSVQQQGVTEAFF.

Many counts were recorded for this clonotype. The chain joins TRBV6-1 to TRBJ1-5; no definite D call. The CDR3 is 13 residues long. The germline CDR1 and CDR2 sequences are MNHNS and SASEGT. Trimming removed 10 bases from V and 2 bases from J, with 12 bases in between. The CDR3 loop reads CATDPGGNQPQHF. The CDR3 nucleotides are TGTGCCACCGACCCTGGGGGCAATCAGCCCCAGCATTTT.

At least ten counts were recorded for this clonotype. CDR3 protein: CSADRGSYNEQFF. CDR3 DNA: TGCAGCGCAGACAGGGGGTCTTACAATGAGCAGTTCTTC. This rearrangement joins TRBV29-1 to TRBJ2-1; 9 bases line up with TRBD1. Per the germline V gene, CDR1 is SQVTM and CDR2 is ANQGSEA. V lost 7 bases to trimming and J lost 4 bases; unmatched junction nucleotides: 5. This CDR3 spans 13 amino acids.

This clonotype was recorded a few times. CDR3 residues: CSVASTGPTGQYF. CDR3 coding DNA: TGCAGCGTTGCCTCGACAGGGCCCACGGGGCAGTACTTC. The gene calls are TRBV29-1 and TRBJ2-7; 7 bases match TRBD1. Germline V gives CDR1 SQVTM, CDR2 ANQGSEA. J lost 9 bases, V lost 4 bases, and 12 bases had no gene match. The length of the CDR3 is 13 residues.

The chain is built from TRBV20-1 and TRBJ2-3; D is possibly TRBD1 (5 bases). Trimming removed 4 bases at V and 0 bases at J, with 14 bases between. Germline-derived CDR1 and CDR2 are DFQATT and SNEGSKA (reference sequence). This CDR3 has 15 amino acids. In DNA form, the CDR3 reads TGCAGTGCTAACTCTGGGGCAGCTAGCACAGATACGCAGTATTTT. Translation gives CSANSGAASTDTQYF.

J is TRBJ1-2 and V is TRBV7-8; 11 bases line up with TRBD1. The germline V gene has CDR1 SGHVS and CDR2 FQNEAQ. The CDR3 has 14 amino acids. The trim removed 3 bases at V and 6 bases at J, leaving 3 bases unmatched. The CDR3 loop is CASSFGDRGNGYTF. In nucleotides, the CDR3 is TGTGCCAGCAGCTTTGGGGACAGGGGGAATGGCTACACCTTC.

V gene TRBV12-3 or TRBV12-4 combines with J gene TRBJ2-1; 10 nucleotides match TRBD1. The CDR3 covers 14 residues. Trimming removed 6 bases from V and 9 bases from J; junction bases left unmatched: 8. This CDR3 is CASSTGTGVGEQFF. CDR3 in DNA: TGTGCCAGCAGCACCGGGACAGGGGTAGGTGAGCAGTTCTTC.

This sequence joins TRBV7-9 and TRBJ2-1, with a tentative D call TRBD1 (6 bases). This CDR3 has 15 amino acids. Trimming pared 5 bases from V and 8 bases from J, leaving 19 bases between. Germline CDR1 SEHNR, CDR2 FQNEAQ (reference sequence). The CDR3 spells CASSPDSGRQDEQFF. The CDR3 DNA follows: TGTGCCAGCAGCCCGGACAGCGGAAGGCAGGATGAGCAGTTCTTC. The whole variable domain, remainder taken from reference TRBV7-9 and TRBJ2-1, is DTGVSQNPRHKITKRGQNVTFRCDPISEHNRLYWYRQTLGQGPEFLTYFQNEAQLEKSRLLSDRFSAERPKGSFSTLEIQRTEQGDSAMYLCASSPDSGRQDEQFFGPGTRLTVL.

This clonotype turned up a few times. The chain couples TRBV12-3 or TRBV12-4 to TRBJ2-3; 15 positions agree with TRBD2. The length of the CDR3 is 17 residues. V dropped 6 bases and J dropped 0; count of bases not matched to a gene: 4. The CDR3 region has the DNA TGTGCCAGCAGCCTTGGGACTAGCGGGGGGAGCACAGATACGCAGTATTTT. Translated: CASSLGTSGGSTDTQYF.

V and J are TRBV10-3 and TRBJ1-1, with 7 bases fitting TRBD1. The CDR3 is made up of 15 amino acids. Germline CDR1 reads ENHRY; CDR2 reads SYGVKD. Losses at the gene ends were 3 bases for V and 11 bases for J; bases not matched to a gene: 15. The CDR3 protein is CAISDGTGTARKAFF. The CDR3 region has the DNA TGTGCCATCAGTGATGGGACGGGGACAGCCCGAAAGGCTTTCTTT.

This chain uses TRBV4-3 with TRBJ1-3; no clear D. V was shortened by 4 bases and J by 0 bases, with 10 bases between the two germline ends. Germline CDR1 is LGHNA and CDR2 is YSLEER. This CDR3 comprises 15 residues. Here the CDR3 reads CASSPGLTSGNTIYF. The CDR3 bases are TGCGCCAGCAGCCCCGGACTCACCTCTGGAAACACCATATATTTT.

This clonotype was detected ten times or more. The genes are TRBV7-6 and TRBJ2-3, with 8 bases that match TRBD2. Germline V gene sequence: CDR1 SGHVS, CDR2 FNYEAQ. The length of the CDR3 is 15 residues. With 4 bases clipped from V and 4 bases from J, the junction kept 7 bases outside the gene matches. The CDR3 bases are TGTGCCAGCAGCTCGTCGGGACTAGGCGCAGATACGCAGTATTTT. Its translation: CASSSSGLGADTQYF.

The rearrangement links TRBV9 to TRBJ2-3; D may be TRBD1 (5 bases). Germline CDR1 SGDLS, CDR2 YYNGEE. The CDR3 is 16 residues long. With 3 bases removed from V and 5 bases from J, the gap between germline ends came to 19 bases. Here the CDR3 reads CASSEGLVGRLDTQYF. The CDR3 DNA is TGTGCCAGCAGCGAGGGGCTAGTAGGCCGTCTAGATACGCAGTATTTT.